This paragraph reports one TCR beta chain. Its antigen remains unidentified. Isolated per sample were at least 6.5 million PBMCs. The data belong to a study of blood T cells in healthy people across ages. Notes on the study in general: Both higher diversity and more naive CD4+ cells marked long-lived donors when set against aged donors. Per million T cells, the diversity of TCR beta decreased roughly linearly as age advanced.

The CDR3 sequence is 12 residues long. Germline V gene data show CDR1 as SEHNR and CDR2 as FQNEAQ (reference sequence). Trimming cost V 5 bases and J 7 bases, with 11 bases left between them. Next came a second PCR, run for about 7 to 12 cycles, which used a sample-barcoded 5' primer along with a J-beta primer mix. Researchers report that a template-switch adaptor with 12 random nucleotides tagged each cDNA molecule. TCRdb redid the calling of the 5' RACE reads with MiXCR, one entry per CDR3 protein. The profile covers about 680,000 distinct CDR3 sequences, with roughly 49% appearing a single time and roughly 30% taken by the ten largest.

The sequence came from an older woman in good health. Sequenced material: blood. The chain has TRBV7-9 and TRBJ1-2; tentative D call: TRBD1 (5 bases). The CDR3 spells CASSLQGPGYTF. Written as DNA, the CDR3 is TGTGCCAGCAGCCTCCAGGGTCCTGGCTACACCTTC.